The source of this T cell receptor beta chain is a study of blood T cell repertoires in COVID-19. Study context: Material from acute and convalescent COVID-19 was sourced from the United States, Italy and Spain. Sources were T cells, B-cell-depleted T cells, or PBMCs; the material itself was cDNA or gDNA.

Libraries were prepared by immunoSEQ multiplex PCR; TCRdb keeps only in-frame clonotypes and omits some of them. The top ten hold less than 4.5% of the sample, which has 93,000 or so clones, 80% to 90% seen once. The CDR3 sequence is 15 residues long. V shed 6 bases and J shed 0 bases, with 14 bases lying between them. Germline CDR1 and CDR2: MRHNA and SNTAGT. This TCR came from a human donor in a cohort sampled during active COVID-19. What was sequenced was peripheral blood. V is TRBV6-4 and J is TRBJ2-5, with a possible D match to TRBD2 (6 bases). CDR3 amino acids: CASRESGLDQETQYF. The CDR3 region has the DNA TGTGCCAGCAGGGAGAGCGGGTTGGACCAAGAGACCCAGTACTTC.